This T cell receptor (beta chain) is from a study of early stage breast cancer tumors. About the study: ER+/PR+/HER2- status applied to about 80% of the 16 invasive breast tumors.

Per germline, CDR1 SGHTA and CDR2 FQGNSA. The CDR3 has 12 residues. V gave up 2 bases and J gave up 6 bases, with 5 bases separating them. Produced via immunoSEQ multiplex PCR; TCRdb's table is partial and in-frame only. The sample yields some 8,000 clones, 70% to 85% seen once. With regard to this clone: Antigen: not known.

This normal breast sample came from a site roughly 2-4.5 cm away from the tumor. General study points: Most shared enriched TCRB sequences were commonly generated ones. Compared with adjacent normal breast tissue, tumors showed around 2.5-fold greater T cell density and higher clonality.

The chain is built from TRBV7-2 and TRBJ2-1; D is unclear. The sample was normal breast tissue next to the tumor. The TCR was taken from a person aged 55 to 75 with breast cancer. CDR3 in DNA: TGTGCCAGCAGCTTACGACTCAATGAGCAGTTCTTC. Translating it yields CASSLRLNEQFF.